Below are 19 T cell receptor beta chains sequenced from a single sample in a study of CD8+ T cells in alopecia areata. cDNA prepared by RNA extraction and subsequent reverse transcription served as the template for sequencing. Repertoires were generated with immunoSEQ multiplex PCR, while TCRdb's copy carries only in-frame clones and drops some. Seen here are under 350,000 clones, nearly 60% observed once, and the top ten hold about 1.7%. The treatment here: oral pan-JAK inhibitor, 5-10 mg twice daily. This specimen was CD4+ T cells sorted from blood, taken at week 24, from a patient treated with tofacitinib. The origin of the receptors is a human donor with alopecia areata.

As to this clone: Other DNA sequences of this sample code for an identical CDR3. V is TRBV5-1 and J is TRBJ2-1; D is unclear. Germline V lookup: CDR1 SGHRS, CDR2 YFSETQ. CDR3 length: 12 amino acids. Trimming shortened V by 0 bases and J by 9 bases, and 7 bases separated the two germline ends. CDR3 sequence (DNA): TGCGCCAGCAGCTTGGAGGTTGGTGAGCAGTTCTTC. Translated, it gives CASSLEVGEQFF.

The table lists this clone with a few counts. J is TRBJ1-1 and V is TRBV5-4; 10 positions agree with TRBD1. Germline CDR1 reads SGHNT; CDR2 reads YYREEE (reference sequence). This CDR3 comprises 17 residues. The V and J ends lost 3 bases and 5 bases, in that order; junction bases with no gene match: 13. CDR3 DNA sequence: TGTGCCAGCAGCTCGCAAATCACCAAGGGACAGGGGACTGAAGCTTTCTTT. Translation: CASSSQITKGQGTEAFF. Combining the CDR3 with reference TRBV5-4 and TRBJ1-1 gives the whole variable domain ETGVTQSPTHLIKTRGQQVTLRCSSQSGHNTVSWYQQALGQGPQFIFQYYREEENGRGNFPPRFSGLQFPNYSSELNVNALELDDSALYLCASSSQITKGQGTEAFFGQGTRLTVV.

The chain joins TRBV5-6 to TRBJ1-2, with 9 bases fitting TRBD1. V was clipped by 4 bases and J by 6 bases; unmatched bases: 4. CDR1 SGHDT and CDR2 YYEEEE come from the germline V gene. The CDR3 covers 13 residues. CDR3 loop: CASSPGTGNGYTF. As DNA, the CDR3 is TGTGCCAGCAGCCCGGGGACAGGGAATGGCTACACCTTC.

This sequence joins TRBV30 and TRBJ2-7; D is uncertain. Looked up from germline, CDR1 is GTSNPN and CDR2 is SVGIG (reference sequence). V shed 5 bases and J shed 2 bases, with 16 bases lying between them. This CDR3 region has 14 residues. CDR3 sequence reads: CAWADKSRTYEQYF. The CDR3 region has the DNA TGTGCCTGGGCAGATAAGTCACGGACCTACGAGCAGTACTTC. Variable domain in full (rest from reference TRBV30 and TRBJ2-7): SQTIHQWPATLVQPVGSPLSLECTVEGTSNPNLYWYRQAAGRGLQLLFYSVGIGQISSEVPQNLSASRPQDRQFILSSKKLLLSDSGFYLCAWADKSRTYEQYFGPGTRLTVT.

The rearrangement links TRBV6-6 to TRBJ1-4; D not certain. The CDR3 covers 13 residues. The V end lost 2 bases, the J end lost 5 bases, and 6 bases lay between the germline ends. Per germline, CDR1 MNHNY and CDR2 SVGAGI (reference sequence). CDR3: CASSYRGNEKLFF. DNA for the CDR3: TGTGCCAGCAGTTACCGGGGAAATGAAAAACTGTTTTTT.

The chain joins TRBV30 to TRBJ1-6, with 9 bases fitting TRBD1. Germline CDR1 GTSNPN, CDR2 SVGIG (reference sequence). The CDR3 runs 15 residues. The junction had 6 bases not matched to a gene; V was cut back by 2 bases and J by 7 bases. The DNA for the CDR3 is TGTGCCTGGAGTTCACGGACAGGGGCGAATTCACCCCTCCACTTT. This translates into CAWSSRTGANSPLHF. The full variable domain, completed using reference TRBV30 and TRBJ1-6, is SQTIHQWPATLVQPVGSPLSLECTVEGTSNPNLYWYRQAAGRGLQLLFYSVGIGQISSEVPQNLSASRPQDRQFILSSKKLLLSDSGFYLCAWSSRTGANSPLHFGNGTRLTVT.

This clone was detected a few times. The rearrangement links TRBV27 to TRBJ1-2; 11 bases agree with TRBD1. Germline values: CDR1 MNHEY, CDR2 SMNVEV (reference sequence). The CDR3 sequence is 17 residues long. J gave up 0 bases and V 5 bases, and 8 bases lay outside the gene matches. CDR3 DNA: TGTGCCAGCAGTCCCCGGGACAGGGGGGCCTCTAACTATGGCTACACCTTC. It encodes CASSPRDRGASNYGYTF.

This clone was detected a few times. V gene TRBV7-8 combines with J gene TRBJ2-7, with a tentative D call TRBD1 (6 bases). The CDR3 runs 14 residues. Germline values: CDR1 SGHVS, CDR2 FQNEAQ. The V end was cut by 3 bases, the J end by 3 bases, with 12 bases between. The CDR3 DNA reads TGTGCCAGCAGCTTGCGAGAGGGGGTCTACGAGCAGTACTTC. It is translated as CASSLREGVYEQYF.

This chain uses TRBV30 with TRBJ2-1, with D possibly being TRBD2 (5 bases). There are 15 residues in the CDR3. Trimming removed 0 bases from V and 7 bases from J, with 16 bases in between. In germline, CDR1 is GTSNPN, CDR2 SVGIG (reference sequence). CDR3 coding DNA: TGTGCCTGGAGTGTAGAGGGCGACAATTGGAATGAGCAGTTCTTC. Translated: CAWSVEGDNWNEQFF.

This rearrangement joins TRBV6-1 to TRBJ2-3, with a possible D match to TRBD1 (7 bases). CDR3 length equals 15 residues. CDR1 is MNHNS, CDR2 SASEGT, per germline. V gave up 6 bases and J gave up 0 bases, with 13 bases separating them. CDR3 protein: CASRTRGTSTDTQYF. DNA of the CDR3: TGTGCCAGCAGGACCAGGGGGACTAGCACAGATACGCAGTATTTT.

The J gene is TRBJ1-5, the V gene TRBV30, with no clear D. Germline lookup yields CDR1 GTSNPN and CDR2 SVGIG (reference sequence). V lost 3 bases and J lost 5, with 11 bases in between. The CDR3 extends over 13 amino acids. CDR3 amino acids: CAWRDFEDQPQHF. The CDR3 DNA reads as TGTGCCTGGAGGGACTTCGAAGATCAGCCCCAGCATTTT. The variable domain in full, with the rest retrieved from reference TRBV30 and TRBJ1-5, is SQTIHQWPATLVQPVGSPLSLECTVEGTSNPNLYWYRQAAGRGLQLLFYSVGIGQISSEVPQNLSASRPQDRQFILSSKKLLLSDSGFYLCAWRDFEDQPQHFGDGTRLSIL.

The chain is built from TRBV5-1 and TRBJ1-1; D not certain. The germline V gene has CDR1 SGHRS and CDR2 YFSETQ. There are 11 residues in the CDR3. Trimming took off 0 bases at V and 8 bases at J, with 5 bases between the two ends. The CDR3 DNA follows: TGCGCCAGCAGCTTGGAAGGGGAAGCTTTCTTT. Its translation: CASSLEGEAFF.

This rearrangement joins TRBV9 to TRBJ1-4; no clear D. The CDR3 has 15 amino acids. The germline V gene encodes CDR1 SGDLS and CDR2 YYNGEE. V lost 4 bases to trimming and J lost 5 bases, with 15 bases between them. The CDR3 here is CASSFRPEGNEKLFF. Here the CDR3 DNA reads TGTGCCAGCAGCTTTCGGCCCGAAGGGAATGAAAAACTGTTTTTT. Full variable domain (outside the CDR3, taken from reference TRBV9 and TRBJ1-4): DSGVTQTPKHLITATGQRVTLRCSPRSGDLSVYWYQQSLDQGLQFLIQYYNGEERAKGNILERFSAQQFPDLHSELNLSSLELGDSALYFCASSFRPEGNEKLFFGSGTQLSVL.

This clone was seen a few times. This chain uses TRBV18 with TRBJ2-7; D uncertain. The V gene lost 6 bases and the J gene lost 0 bases, with 9 bases spanning the gap. The CDR3 sequence is 13 residues long. Germline V lookup: CDR1 KGHSH, CDR2 LQKENI. CDR3: CASSLDGSYEQYF. The CDR3, as DNA: TGTGCCAGCTCGCTGGACGGCTCCTACGAGCAGTACTTC.

Only a few counts were recorded for this clone. V usage is TRBV10-3 and J usage is TRBJ1-2, with D tentatively TRBD1 (5 bases). The CDR3 has 13 amino acids. CDR1 is ENHRY, CDR2 SYGVKD, per germline. V shed 4 bases and J shed 2 bases, with 8 bases lying between them. CDR3 protein: CAISAGLNYGYTF. CDR3 nucleotides: TGTGCCATCAGTGCGGGACTCAACTATGGCTACACCTTC.

This chain uses TRBV6-6 with TRBJ1-2, with D unclear. This CDR3 spans 14 amino acids. Germline loops: CDR1 MNHNY, CDR2 SVGAGI (reference sequence). With 2 bases removed from V and 2 bases from J, the gap between germline ends came to 9 bases. The CDR3 region is CASSYDGRNYGYTF. CDR3 DNA: TGTGCCAGCAGTTACGATGGACGGAACTATGGCTACACCTTC.

On this clone itself: Other nucleotide sequences in the sample specify the same CDR3. The chain has TRBV25-1 and TRBJ1-2; D might be TRBD1 (6 bases). Germline-derived CDR1 and CDR2 are MGHDK and SYGVNS. Trimming shortened V by 6 bases and J by 2 bases, and 7 bases separated the two germline ends. This CDR3 contains 12 residues. The CDR3 DNA is TGTGCCAGCAGAGGGGGGAACTATGGCTACACCTTC. Translation gives CASRGGNYGYTF.

CDR3 in DNA: TGTGCCAGCAGTTCACGGACAGGGCGGGATCAGCCCCAGCATTTT. Its translation is CASSSRTGRDQPQHF. V is TRBV27 and J is TRBJ1-5; 8 positions match TRBD1. Germline V CDR1 and CDR2: MNHEY, SMNVEV (reference sequence). Germline trimming cut 4 bases from V and 5 bases from J; bases unmatched to any gene: 7. The CDR3 is made up of 15 amino acids.

The chain couples TRBV5-1 to TRBJ2-2, with D uncertain. The germline V gene has CDR1 SGHRS and CDR2 YFSETQ. The V end was cut by 6 bases, the J end by 2 bases, with 11 bases between. The CDR3 consists of 14 residues. CDR3 in amino acids: CASKQYTNTGELFF. In nucleotides, the CDR3 is TGCGCCAGCAAACAATACACCAACACCGGGGAGCTGTTTTTT.